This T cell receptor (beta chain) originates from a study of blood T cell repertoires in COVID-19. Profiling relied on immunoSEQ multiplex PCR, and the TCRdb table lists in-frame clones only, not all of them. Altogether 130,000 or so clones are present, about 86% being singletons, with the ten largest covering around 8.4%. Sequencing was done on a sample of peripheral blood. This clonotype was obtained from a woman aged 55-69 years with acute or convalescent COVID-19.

In DNA form, the CDR3 reads TGTGCCAGCAGCTCGGGGGAACTAGCCCGCCAAGAGACCCAGTACTTC. Translated: CASSSGELARQETQYF. The chain is built from TRBV7-2 and TRBJ2-5; D perhaps matches TRBD2 (6 bases). The V end was cut by 4 bases, the J end by 1 base, with 16 bases between. Germline V gene data show CDR1 as SGHTA and CDR2 as FQGNSA. The CDR3 extends over 16 amino acids.